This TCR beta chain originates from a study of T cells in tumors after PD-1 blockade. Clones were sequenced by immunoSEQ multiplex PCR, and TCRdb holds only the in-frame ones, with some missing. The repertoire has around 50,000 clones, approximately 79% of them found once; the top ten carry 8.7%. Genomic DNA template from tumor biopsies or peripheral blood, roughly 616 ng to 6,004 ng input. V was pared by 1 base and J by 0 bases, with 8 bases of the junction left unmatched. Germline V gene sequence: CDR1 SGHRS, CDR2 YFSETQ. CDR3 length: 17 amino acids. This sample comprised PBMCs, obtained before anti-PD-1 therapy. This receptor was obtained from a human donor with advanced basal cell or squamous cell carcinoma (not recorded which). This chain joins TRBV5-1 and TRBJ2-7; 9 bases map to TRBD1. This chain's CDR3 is CASSLRQGESLSYEQYF. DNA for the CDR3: TGCGCCAGCAGCTTGCGACAGGGGGAATCCCTCTCCTACGAGCAGTACTTC. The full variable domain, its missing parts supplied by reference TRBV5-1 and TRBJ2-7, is KAGVTQTPRYLIKTRGQQVTLSCSPISGHRSVSWYQQTPGQGLQFLFEYFSETQRNKGNFPGRFSGRQFSNSRSEMNVSTLELGDSALYLCASSLRQGESLSYEQYFGPGTRLTVT.